Listed here is a single TCR beta chain. The antigen is not known. Each donor was a Caucasian adult residing in Nashville, Tennessee. The record originates from a study of shared clonotypes between healthy human individuals. Whole-study results and caveats: How much donors shared clonotypes was expected to be affected by sequencing depth.

The sorted-subset replicate PCRs were given about 200 ng DNA, which is 25,000 to 35,000 T cell genomes. Only in-frame clones appear in the TCRdb table, and some are missing; sequencing was by immunoSEQ multiplex PCR. The table has 2 million to 3 million clones, over 85% seen once; the top ten hold approximately 0.37%. This receptor was identified in a man between 18 and 29 years old in good health. Some clones in this sample may be carry-over from other donors' samples. The specimen sequenced was naive CD4+ T cells from PBMCs. Subset: CD45RA+ positively selected.

The CDR3 nucleotides read TGTGCCAGCAGCCTAGTGGCTAAGAACAATGAGCAGTTCTTC. The encoded protein is CASSLVAKNNEQFF. The J gene is TRBJ2-1, the V gene TRBV7-3, with unresolved D. The CDR3 has 14 residues. Germline assignment: CDR1 SGHTA and CDR2 FQGTGA. V was cut by 5 bases and J by 5 bases, with 13 bases left in between.